The rows below give T cell receptor beta chains drawn from one sample of a study of immune reconstitution after stem cell transplant in scleroderma. Each CDR3 protein is one row after TCRdb ran MiXCR on the RT-PCR reads. The sample contains about 2,000 distinct CDR3 sequences, less than 20% of which appear only once. This sample was gathered before or after autologous hematopoietic stem cell transplantation (not recorded which). The receptors come from a female donor with systemic sclerosis. Both conserved end residues are part of each CDR3. The D gene is left open where the match is weak. Clone size is given for some rows only: seen once, a few or many times, or a class if the clone is expanded.

d_gene,abundance,j_gene,v_gene,CDR3nt,CDR3aa
TRBD1,few,TRBJ2-7,TRBV5-5,TGTGCCAGCAGACAGACGGGACAGGGAACTTACGAGCAGTACTTC,CASRQTGQGTYEQYF
.,medium-sized,TRBJ2-4,TRBV7-2,TGTGCCAGCAGTCCCATCCGACTAGGCATTCAGTACTTC,CASSPIRLGIQYF
.,.,TRBJ1-5,TRBV6-2/TRBV6-3,TGTGCCAGCACACACGGGTCCCGCAATCAGCCCCAGCATTTT,CASTHGSRNQPQHF
TRBD2,medium-sized,TRBJ2-1,TRBV12-3/TRBV12-4,TGTGCCAGCAGCCGAGGGGGGGGACTAGCGGGGCTCAATGAGCAGTTCTTC,CASSRGGGLAGLNEQFF
TRBD1,few,TRBJ1-6,TRBV20-1,TGCAGTGCTAGAGATCTGGGCAGGGGGCCCGAAGCTCCTAATTCACCCCTCCACTTT,CSARDLGRGPEAPNSPLHF
.,few,TRBJ2-7,TRBV5-8,TGTGCCAGCAGTTTGGTGGGACTCCCCAACGAGCAGTACTTC,CASSLVGLPNEQYF
.,few,TRBJ1-4,TRBV21-1,TGTGCCAGCAGCATCACGGTTAAGAGCGATGAAAAACTGTTTTTT,CASSITVKSDEKLFF
.,.,TRBJ2-7,TRBV6-2/TRBV6-3,TGTGCCAGCAGCCTCAGGGGAGCCGAGCAGTACTTC,CASSLRGAEQYF
.,large,TRBJ2-7,TRBV6-2/TRBV6-3,TGTGCCAGCAGTTACTCGCCGGTTTGGAGCTCCTACGAGCAGTACTTC,CASSYSPVWSSYEQYF
.,.,TRBJ1-1,TRBV7-9,TGTGCCAGCAGCTTAGTAACGTCAGGCGGTAGGACGGCTGAAGCTTTCTTT,CASSLVTSGGRTAEAFF